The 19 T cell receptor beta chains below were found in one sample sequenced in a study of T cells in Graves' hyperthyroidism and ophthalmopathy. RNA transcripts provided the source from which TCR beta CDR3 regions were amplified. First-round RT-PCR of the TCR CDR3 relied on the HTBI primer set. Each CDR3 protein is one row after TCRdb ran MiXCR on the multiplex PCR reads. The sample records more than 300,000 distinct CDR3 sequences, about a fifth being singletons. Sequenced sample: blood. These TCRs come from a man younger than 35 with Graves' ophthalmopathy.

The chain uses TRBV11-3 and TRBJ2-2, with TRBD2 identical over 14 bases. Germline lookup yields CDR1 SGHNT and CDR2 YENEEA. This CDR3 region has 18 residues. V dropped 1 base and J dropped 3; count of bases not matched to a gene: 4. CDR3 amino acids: CASSLGTSGGIYTGELFF. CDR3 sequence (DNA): TGTGCCAGCAGCTTAGGGACTAGCGGGGGGATCTACACCGGGGAGCTGTTTTTT.

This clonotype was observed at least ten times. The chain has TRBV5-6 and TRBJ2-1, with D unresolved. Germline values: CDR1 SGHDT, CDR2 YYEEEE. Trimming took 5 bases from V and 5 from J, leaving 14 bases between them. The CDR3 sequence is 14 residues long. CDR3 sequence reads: CASRWRTQNNEQFF. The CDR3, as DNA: TGTGCCAGCAGATGGAGAACACAGAACAATGAGCAGTTCTTC.

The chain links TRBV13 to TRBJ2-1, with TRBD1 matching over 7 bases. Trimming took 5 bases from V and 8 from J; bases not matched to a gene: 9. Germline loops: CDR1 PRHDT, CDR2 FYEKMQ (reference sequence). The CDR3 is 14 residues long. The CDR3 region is CASSRTGGLDEQFF. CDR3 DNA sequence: TGTGCCAGCAGCAGGACAGGTGGTTTGGATGAGCAGTTCTTC.

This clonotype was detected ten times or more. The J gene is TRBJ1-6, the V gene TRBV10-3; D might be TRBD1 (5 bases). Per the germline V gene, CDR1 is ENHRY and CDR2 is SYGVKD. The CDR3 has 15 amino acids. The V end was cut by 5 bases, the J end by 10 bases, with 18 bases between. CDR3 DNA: TGTGCCATCAGTCCCCTGTCAGGGCCAGGATCACCCCTCCACTTT. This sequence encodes CAISPLSGPGSPLHF.

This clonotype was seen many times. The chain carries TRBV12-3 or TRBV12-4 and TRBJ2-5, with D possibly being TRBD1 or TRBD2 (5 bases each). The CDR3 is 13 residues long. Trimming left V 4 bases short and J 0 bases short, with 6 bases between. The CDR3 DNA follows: TGTGCCAGCAGTTGGGGGAACCAAGAGACCCAGTACTTC. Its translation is CASSWGNQETQYF.

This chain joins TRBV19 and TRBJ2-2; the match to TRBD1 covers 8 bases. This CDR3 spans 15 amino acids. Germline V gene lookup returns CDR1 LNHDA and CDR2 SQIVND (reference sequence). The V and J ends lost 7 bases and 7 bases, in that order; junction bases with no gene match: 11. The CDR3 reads CASKTGGVSNGELFF. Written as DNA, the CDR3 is TGTGCCAGTAAAACAGGGGGTGTCAGCAACGGGGAGCTGTTTTTT.

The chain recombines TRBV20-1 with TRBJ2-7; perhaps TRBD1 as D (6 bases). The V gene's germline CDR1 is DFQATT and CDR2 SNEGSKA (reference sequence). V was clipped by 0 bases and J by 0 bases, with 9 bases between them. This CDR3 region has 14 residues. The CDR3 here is CSAREQGSSYEQYF. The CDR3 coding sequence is TGCAGTGCTAGAGAACAGGGAAGCTCCTACGAGCAGTACTTC.

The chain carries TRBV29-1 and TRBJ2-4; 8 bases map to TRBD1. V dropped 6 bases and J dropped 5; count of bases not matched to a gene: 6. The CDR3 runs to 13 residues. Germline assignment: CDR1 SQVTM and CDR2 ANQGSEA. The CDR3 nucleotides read TGCAGCGTAGACCCAGGGGGCGAAAACATTCAGTACTTC. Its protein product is CSVDPGGENIQYF.

The CDR3 here is CASRLFFTGSEGSGELFF. CDR3 bases: TGCGCCAGCCGACTCTTCTTCACAGGGTCGGAGGGGTCCGGGGAGCTGTTTTTT. The V call is TRBV5-1, the J call TRBJ2-2; D is tentatively TRBD1 or TRBD2 (6 bases each). This CDR3 comprises 18 residues. Trimming removed 7 bases from V and 6 bases from J, with 28 bases in between. Per the germline V gene, CDR1 is SGHRS and CDR2 is YFSETQ. Using reference TRBV5-1 and TRBJ2-2 for the parts outside the CDR3, the full variable domain is KAGVTQTPRYLIKTRGQQVTLSCSPISGHRSVSWYQQTPGQGLQFLFEYFSETQRNKGNFPGRFSGRQFSNSRSEMNVSTLELGDSALYLCASRLFFTGSEGSGELFFGEGSRLTVL.

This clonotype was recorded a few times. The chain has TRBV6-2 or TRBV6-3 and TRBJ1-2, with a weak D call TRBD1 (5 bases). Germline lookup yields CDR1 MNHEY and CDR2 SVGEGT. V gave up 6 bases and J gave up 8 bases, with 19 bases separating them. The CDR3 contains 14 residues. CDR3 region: CASRTTGDDTGYTF. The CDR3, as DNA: TGTGCCAGCAGGACCACAGGTGATGACACGGGCTACACCTTC.

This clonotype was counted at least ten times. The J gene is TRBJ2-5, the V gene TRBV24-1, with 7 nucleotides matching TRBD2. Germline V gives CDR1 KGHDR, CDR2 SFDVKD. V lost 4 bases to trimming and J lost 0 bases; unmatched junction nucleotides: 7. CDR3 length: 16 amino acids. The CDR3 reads CATSDAPGTNQETQYF. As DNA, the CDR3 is TGTGCCACCAGTGACGCGCCCGGGACTAACCAAGAGACCCAGTACTTC.

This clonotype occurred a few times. The CDR3 DNA sequence: TGCGCCAGCAGCCAAGGCCTGATGGGACTAGGTTTCTACGAGCAGTACTTC. Its translation is CASSQGLMGLGFYEQYF. The chain couples TRBV4-1 to TRBJ2-7; 8 nucleotides agree with TRBD2. Germline assignment: CDR1 MGHRA and CDR2 YSYEKL. The V gene end was trimmed by 1 base and the J gene end by 3 bases; junction bases not matched to a gene: 11. This CDR3 is 17 amino acids long.

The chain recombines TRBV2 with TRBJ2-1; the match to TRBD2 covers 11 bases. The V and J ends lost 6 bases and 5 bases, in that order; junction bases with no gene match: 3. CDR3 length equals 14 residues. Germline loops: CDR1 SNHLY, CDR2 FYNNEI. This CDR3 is CASRGLAADNEQFF. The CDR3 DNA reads TGTGCCAGCAGGGGACTAGCGGCTGACAATGAGCAGTTCTTC.

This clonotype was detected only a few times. The DNA of the CDR3 is TGTGCCACCAGCACGACGCGGGACAGGGCTGGTTTCTCCTATAATTCACCCCTCCACTTT. It specifies CATSTTRDRAGFSYNSPLHF. The chain employs TRBV15 and TRBJ1-6; 9 bases align to TRBD1. Germline V lookup: CDR1 LNHNV, CDR2 YYDKDF (reference sequence). CDR3 length: 20 amino acids. V lost 4 bases to trimming and J lost 0 bases; unmatched junction nucleotides: 13. Filled out from reference TRBV15 and TRBJ1-6, the complete variable domain reads DAMVIQNPRYQVTQFGKPVTLSCSQTLNHNVMYWYQQKSSQAPKLLFHYYDKDFNNEADTPDNFQSRRPNTSFCFLDIRSPGLGDTAMYLCATSTTRDRAGFSYNSPLHFGNGTRLTVT.

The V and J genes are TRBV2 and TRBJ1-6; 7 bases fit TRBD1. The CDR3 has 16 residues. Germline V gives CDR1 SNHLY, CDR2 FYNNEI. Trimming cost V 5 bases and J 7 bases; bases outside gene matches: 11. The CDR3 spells CASSRLLDRDNSPLHF. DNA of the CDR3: TGTGCCAGCAGTCGCCTTCTCGACAGGGACAATTCACCCCTCCACTTT.

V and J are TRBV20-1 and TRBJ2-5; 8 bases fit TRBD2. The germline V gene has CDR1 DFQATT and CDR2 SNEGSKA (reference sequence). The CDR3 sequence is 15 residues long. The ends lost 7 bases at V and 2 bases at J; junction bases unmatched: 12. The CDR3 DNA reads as TGCAGTGTTCCTTGGTTCGGGGGGGTACAAGAGACCCAGTACTTC. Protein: CSVPWFGGVQETQYF.

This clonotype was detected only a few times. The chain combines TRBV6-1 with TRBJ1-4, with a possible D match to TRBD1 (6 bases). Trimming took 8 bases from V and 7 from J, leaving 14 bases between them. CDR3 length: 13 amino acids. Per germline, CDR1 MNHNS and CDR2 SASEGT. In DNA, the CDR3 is TGTGCCAGCGGGGGGGGGGGGCCTGAAAAACTGTTTTTT. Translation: CASGGGGPEKLFF.

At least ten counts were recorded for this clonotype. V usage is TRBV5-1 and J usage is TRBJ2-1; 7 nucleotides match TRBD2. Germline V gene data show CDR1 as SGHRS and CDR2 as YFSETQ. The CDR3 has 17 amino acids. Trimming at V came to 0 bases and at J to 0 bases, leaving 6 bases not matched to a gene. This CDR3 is CASSLALRGDSYNEQFF. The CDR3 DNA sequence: TGCGCCAGCAGCTTGGCCCTCCGGGGGGACTCCTACAATGAGCAGTTCTTC. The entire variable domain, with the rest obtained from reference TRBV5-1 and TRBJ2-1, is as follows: KAGVTQTPRYLIKTRGQQVTLSCSPISGHRSVSWYQQTPGQGLQFLFEYFSETQRNKGNFPGRFSGRQFSNSRSEMNVSTLELGDSALYLCASSLALRGDSYNEQFFGPGTRLTVL.

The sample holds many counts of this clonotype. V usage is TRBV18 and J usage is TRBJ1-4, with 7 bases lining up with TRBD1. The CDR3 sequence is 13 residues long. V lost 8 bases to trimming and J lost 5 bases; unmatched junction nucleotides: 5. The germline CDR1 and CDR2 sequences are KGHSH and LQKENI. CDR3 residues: CASRRDRNEKLFF. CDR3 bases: TGTGCCAGCCGCCGGGACAGAAATGAAAAACTGTTTTTT.